Listed below are T cell receptor beta chains from one sample, sequenced in a study of molecular identifiers for immune sequencing clone quantification. TCRdb called the PCR reads again in MiXCR, with one record for every CDR3 protein. In the table there are about half a million distinct CDR3 sequences, roughly 26% of which are singletons. Material: naive CD8+ T cells from blood, with Jurkat cell RNA spiked in. The receptors here all came from a human donor in good health. Some libraries in this study had Jurkat cell RNA spiked in. CDR3s include the opening cysteine and the closing phenylalanine or tryptophan. The D gene is left open where the match is weak. Clone size is stated in some rows and not others, as once, few, many or a class when expanded.

abundance	v_gene	d_gene	j_gene	CDR3nt	CDR3aa
-	TRBV2	-	TRBJ2-6	TGTGCCAGCAGCCAAGCAGGGTCAGGGGCCGACGTCCTGACTTTC	CASSQAGSGADVLTF
few	TRBV4-3	TRBD2	TRBJ2-5	TGCGCCAGCAGCCAAGATTTGGCGGGAGGGGTAGAGACCCAGTACTTC	CASSQDLAGGVETQYF
-	TRBV4-1	TRBD1	TRBJ2-7	TGCGCCAGCAGCCAAAAGCGGACAGGGGGCTACGAGCAGTACTTC	CASSQKRTGGYEQYF
few	TRBV9	TRBD2	TRBJ2-5	TGTGCCAGCAGCGTTACTAGCGGGGAGGGGGCTGAGACCCAGTACTTC	CASSVTSGEGAETQYF
few	TRBV7-7	TRBD1	TRBJ2-2	TGTGCTAGCAGCCAACAACCGGGACAGCCCTCCCTCGCGAACACCGGGGAGCTGTTTTTT	CASSQQPGQPSLANTGELFF
few	TRBV20-1	-	TRBJ2-2	TGCAGTGCTAGAGATCACGACAGCCAAAACACCGGGGAGCTGTTTTTT	CSARDHDSQNTGELFF
-	TRBV27	TRBD2	TRBJ2-3	TGTGCCAGCAGTTTTTCAGCGGGGGGGCCCCCAGATACGCAGTATTTT	CASSFSAGGPPDTQYF
few	TRBV6-2/TRBV6-3	-	TRBJ1-1	TGTGCCAGCAGCCTTCCCCCCGACTCGGTCCGGAGCGAAGCTTTCTTT	CASSLPPDSVRSEAFF
-	TRBV11-2	-	TRBJ2-3	TGTGCCAGCAGCTGGGGGTTTAGGACAGATAGCACAGATACGCAGTATTTT	CASSWGFRTDSTDTQYF
once	TRBV19	TRBD1	TRBJ2-3	TGTGCCAGTAGTGCGACCCCAGGGGGCTGGACAGATACGCAGTATTTT	CASSATPGGWTDTQYF
-	TRBV9	TRBD1	TRBJ2-3	TGTGCCAGCAGCGTAGAGGGGGCGCTCACAGGTACGCAGTATTTT	CASSVEGALTGTQYF
-	TRBV7-8	TRBD1	TRBJ2-7	TGTGCCAGCAGCGGCGACAGGGACTACGAGCAGTACTTC	CASSGDRDYEQYF
few	TRBV12-3/TRBV12-4	-	TRBJ1-1	TGTGCCAGCAGTTTGAGGGGTGACACTGAAGCTTTCTTT	CASSLRGDTEAFF
many	TRBV5-1	-	TRBJ2-7	TGCGCCAGCGGCCAGGGTATACCTCTCGAGCAGTACTTC	CASGQGIPLEQYF
-	TRBV7-9	TRBD1	TRBJ2-1	TGTGCCAGCAGCCCGGGACAGGGGGCACATGAGCAGTTCTTC	CASSPGQGAHEQFF
-	TRBV6-6	-	TRBJ1-1	TGTGCCAGCGAAGGTCACACTGAAGCTTTCTTT	CASEGHTEAFF
-	TRBV6-5	-	TRBJ2-3	TGTGCCAGCAAACCTAGCGCCTACACAGATACGCAGTATTTT	CASKPSAYTDTQYF
few	TRBV6-2/TRBV6-3	TRBD2	TRBJ2-7	TGTGCCAGCAGTTACTCTACCGAAGCGGGGAGGACCGAGCAGTACTTC	CASSYSTEAGRTEQYF
-	TRBV7-9	TRBD2	TRBJ2-5	TGTGCCAGCCGACAACTAGCGGAAGAGACCCAGTACTTC	CASRQLAEETQYF
many	TRBV6-6	-	TRBJ2-3	TGTGCCAGCAGTTTCGCACCGGACCAAAGCACAGATACGCAGTATTTT	CASSFAPDQSTDTQYF
-	TRBV19	-	TRBJ1-5	TGTGCCAGCTGTAACCCCGGGGCGCATCAGCCCCAGCATTTT	CASCNPGAHQPQHF
many	TRBV7-9	TRBD1	TRBJ1-1	TGTGCCAGCAGCTCGGGACAGGGGGCCACTGAAGCTTTCTTT	CASSSGQGATEAFF
few	TRBV19	TRBD1	TRBJ1-4	TGTGCCAGTAAAGGGACAGGGGAAGCAACTAATGAAAAACTGTTTTTT	CASKGTGEATNEKLFF
many	TRBV2	-	TRBJ1-4	TGTGCCAGCAGTGAGGGGTGGGCCGCTTTAAATGAAAAACTGTTTTTT	CASSEGWAALNEKLFF
few	TRBV9	-	TRBJ2-3	TGTGCCAGCAGCGTAGATGCGGGGACCACAGATACGCAGTATTTT	CASSVDAGTTDTQYF
many	TRBV5-5	-	TRBJ1-1	TGTGCCAGCAGCACTCGGGGCCCCACTGAAGCTTTCTTT	CASSTRGPTEAFF
few	TRBV19	-	TRBJ2-3	TGTGCCAGTAGTATAGGGGCTTCGGCAGATACGCAGTATTTT	CASSIGASADTQYF
few	TRBV28	TRBD2	TRBJ2-7	TGTGCCAGCAGTCCGATAGCGGGGCCCTACGAGCAGTACTTC	CASSPIAGPYEQYF
many	TRBV6-2/TRBV6-3	-	TRBJ2-1	TGTGCCAGCAGTTACTCAGGGCGGGTTTACAATGAGCAGTTCTTC	CASSYSGRVYNEQFF
-	TRBV27	TRBD1	TRBJ2-7	TGTACCAGCACCACAGGGGGCTCCTACGAGCAGTACTTC	CTSTTGGSYEQYF
-	TRBV29-1	TRBD2	TRBJ2-7	TGCAGCGCTGGGGGGGGGACCCACTCCTACGAGCAGTACTTC	CSAGGGTHSYEQYF
many	TRBV30	-	TRBJ2-7	TGTGCCTGGAATCTAGGTAGTCCCAAGGGGGAGCAGTACTTC	CAWNLGSPKGEQYF
many	TRBV7-9	-	TRBJ1-1	TGTGCCAGCAGCTCTTTTGCTGAAGCTTTCTTT	CASSSFAEAFF
-	TRBV27	-	TRBJ2-2	TGTGCCAGCAGTTCGACACACGAGGGCGGGGAGCTGTTTTTT	CASSSTHEGGELFF
few	TRBV30	-	TRBJ2-1	TGTGCCTGGAGCCGGACAGCCTACAATGAGCAGTTCTTC	CAWSRTAYNEQFF
-	TRBV19	-	TRBJ1-5	TGTGCCAGTAGTTACAGGACAAGGCTGCAGCCCCAGCATTTT	CASSYRTRLQPQHF
-	TRBV30	-	TRBJ2-7	TGTGCCTGGGGCCCAATGATCGGGAGCGAGCAGTACTTC	CAWGPMIGSEQYF
-	TRBV4-3	-	TRBJ2-3	TGCGCCAGCAGCCAAGAGCGGCCCGATACGCAGTATTTT	CASSQERPDTQYF
few	TRBV29-1	TRBD1	TRBJ1-2	TGCAGCGTCGGGAAAGACAGGGTCGATAACTATGGCTACACCTTC	CSVGKDRVDNYGYTF
few	TRBV11-2	TRBD1	TRBJ1-1	TGTGCCAGCAGCTTAGGTTACGGACAGGTGGGACTCGAAGCTTTCTTT	CASSLGYGQVGLEAFF
few	TRBV7-6	TRBD2	TRBJ2-6	TGTGCCAGCAGCTTAGTACTAGCGGGTTACTCTGGGGCCAACGTCCTGACTTTC	CASSLVLAGYSGANVLTF
-	TRBV5-3	-	TRBJ1-2	TGTGCCAGAAGCTCAGGAACGGGGGAGGGGCACTATGGCTACACCTTC	CARSSGTGEGHYGYTF
-	TRBV12-3/TRBV12-4	-	TRBJ2-7	TGTGCCACGACCCCAGGCCCCTCCTACGAGCAGTACTTC	CATTPGPSYEQYF